This record concerns one T cell receptor beta chain sequence. Its antigen is undetermined. The sorted-subset replicate PCRs were given 150 to 200 ng DNA, which is 30,000 or so T cell genomes. Sequenced by immunoSEQ multiplex PCR; TCRdb stores in-frame clones only, minus some. The sample records 2 million to 2.5 million clones, approximately 95% being singletons. This entry belongs to a study of shared clonotypes between healthy human individuals. Study-wide context: The donors, a couple of women and a few men, were aged 18 to 49. A donor's plate count was three for CD4 naive and three for CD4 memory; CD8 naive had two and CD8 memory one.

Study results and caveats: Estimated richness was generally greater in naive than memory subsets.

V dropped 5 bases and J dropped 4; count of bases not matched to a gene: 13. Looked up from germline, CDR1 is MDHEN and CDR2 is SYDVKM. The CDR3 is made up of 17 amino acids. This receptor was taken from a man younger than 35 in good health. Some clones in this sample may be carry-over from other donors' samples. J is TRBJ1-3 and V is TRBV28, with TRBD1 identical over 8 bases. The sample was naive CD4+ T cells from PBMCs. Subset reported: CD45RA+ positively selected. In DNA, the CDR3 is TGTGCCAGCAGTCCACAAGACCAGGGGGCTTGGGGAAACACCATATATTTT. It codes for CASSPQDQGAWGNTIYF.